This T cell receptor (beta chain) was observed in a study of spatial heterogeneity in lung cancer. Background on the study: In the raw reads, each unique TCR and UMI combination was present more than ten times on average.

Germline V gene data show CDR1 as SGHTA and CDR2 as FQGTGA. The CDR3 runs 15 residues. Trimming took 4 bases from V and 3 from J; bases not matched to a gene: 7. This clonotype was recorded at least ten times. Regarding time point: sample taken at primary tumor resection. The donor population consisted of roughly 70 patients with untreated, early-stage non-small cell lung cancer. Unsorted samples of tumor, nontumor lung or frozen PBMC had their whole RNA sequenced. Carried by each TCR cDNA molecule was a unique molecular identifier. TCRdb re-called the 5' RACE reads with MiXCR, one entry per CDR3 protein. Of fewer than 6,000 distinct CDR3 sequences in the sample, 4.5% to 5.5% were seen once.

The chain uses TRBV7-3 and TRBJ2-7; 9 bases are shared with TRBD1. The sequence was obtained from a female donor with early-stage non-small cell lung cancer. This specimen consisted of normal lung tissue next to the tumor, obtained at surgery. CDR3 sequence (DNA): TGTGCCAGCAGCTCCTACGGGACAGGGCTCTACGAGCAGTACTTC. Translating gives CASSSYGTGLYEQYF.